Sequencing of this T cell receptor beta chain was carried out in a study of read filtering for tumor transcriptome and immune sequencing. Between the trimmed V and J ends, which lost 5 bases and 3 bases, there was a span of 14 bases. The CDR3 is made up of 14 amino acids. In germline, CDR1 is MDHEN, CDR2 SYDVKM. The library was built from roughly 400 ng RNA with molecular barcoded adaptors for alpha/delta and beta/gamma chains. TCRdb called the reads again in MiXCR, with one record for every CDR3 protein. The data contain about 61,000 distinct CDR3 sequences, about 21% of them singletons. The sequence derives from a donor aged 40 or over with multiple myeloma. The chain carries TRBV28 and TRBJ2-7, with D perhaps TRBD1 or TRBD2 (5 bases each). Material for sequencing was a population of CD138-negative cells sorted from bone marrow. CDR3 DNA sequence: TGTGCCAGCAGTCTGGGGGACCGACTCTACGAGCAGTACTTC. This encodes CASSLGDRLYEQYF.